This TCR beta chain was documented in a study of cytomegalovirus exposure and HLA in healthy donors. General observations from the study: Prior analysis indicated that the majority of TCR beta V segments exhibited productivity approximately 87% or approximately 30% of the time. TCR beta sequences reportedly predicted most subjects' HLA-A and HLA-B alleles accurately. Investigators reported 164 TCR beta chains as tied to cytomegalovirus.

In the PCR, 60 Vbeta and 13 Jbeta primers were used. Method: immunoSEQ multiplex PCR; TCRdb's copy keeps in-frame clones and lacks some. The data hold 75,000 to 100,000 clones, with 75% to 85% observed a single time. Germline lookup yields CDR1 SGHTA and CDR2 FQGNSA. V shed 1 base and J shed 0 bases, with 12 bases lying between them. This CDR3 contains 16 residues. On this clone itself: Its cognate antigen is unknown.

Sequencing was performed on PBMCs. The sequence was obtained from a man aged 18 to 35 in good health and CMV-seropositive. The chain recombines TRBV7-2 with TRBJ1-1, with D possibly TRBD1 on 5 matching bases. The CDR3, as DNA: TGTGCCAGCAGCTTAGGGGGACTGAACTTGAACACTGAAGCTTTCTTT. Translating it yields CASSLGGLNLNTEAFF.